Listed below are T cell receptor beta chains from one sample, sequenced in a study of blood T cell repertoires in COVID-19. Measured with immunoSEQ multiplex PCR; TCRdb has only the in-frame clones, and not every one. The sample has more than 200,000 clones; around nine tenths are singletons. The material sequenced was PBMCs or T cells enriched from blood (not recorded which). These receptors originate from a woman in her twenties or thirties with acute COVID-19. Both conserved end residues are trimmed from each CDR3. Each record gives: J gene, V gene, D gene, CDR3 protein. The D gene is left open where the match is weak.

TRBJ1-5	TRBV7-2	NA	ASSLGGSSNQPQH
TRBJ2-4	TRBV12-3/TRBV12-4	NA	ASSPAKRNIQY
TRBJ2-7	TRBV16	TRBD1	ASSDGTGGYEQY
TRBJ1-6	TRBV27	NA	ASSPAERSSYNSPLH
TRBJ2-7	TRBV18	TRBD1	ASSSGTGGYEQY
TRBJ2-1	TRBV24-1	NA	ATSDQHGSYNEQF
TRBJ2-3	TRBV30	TRBD2	AWSVGLAADTQY
TRBJ2-2	TRBV5-8	TRBD1	ASSRSWGQINTGELF
TRBJ2-5	TRBV6-5	TRBD2	ASSLTREGQETQY
TRBJ1-6	TRBV7-9	TRBD1	ASSLGIAGGSSYNSPLH
TRBJ2-3	TRBV11-2	TRBD2	ASSSTRLAGSDWQY
TRBJ1-6	TRBV7-9	TRBD1	ASSLTDRAGSPLH
TRBJ1-2	TRBV28	NA	ASRLSGDLGGYT
TRBJ2-7	TRBV10-3	TRBD2	AITRQLAGVNEQY
TRBJ2-5	TRBV3-1/TRBV3-2	TRBD2	ASKASGGQETQY
TRBJ1-5	TRBV24-1	NA	ATSRLREGQPQH
TRBJ1-1	TRBV6-2/TRBV6-3	NA	ASSPRRTENTEAF
TRBJ2-1	TRBV13	NA	ASSLTALTYNEQF
TRBJ2-7	TRBV19	NA	ASSIQPSSYEQY
TRBJ2-1	TRBV29-1	NA	SGRGGGSYNEQF
TRBJ1-6	TRBV30	TRBD1	AWMKGASYPPLH
TRBJ1-2	TRBV19	NA	ASSIARGEQYT
TRBJ2-2	TRBV13	TRBD2	ASSVSGGRNTGELF
TRBJ1-3	TRBV13	NA	ASSLGPVSGNTIY
TRBJ1-1	TRBV6-5	NA	ASSKTVNTEAF
TRBJ2-2	TRBV6-5	TRBD1	ASSHRGTGELF
TRBJ1-1	TRBV27	NA	ASSLYRSTEAF
TRBJ2-3	TRBV7-8	TRBD1	ASSHRTGQSTDTQY
TRBJ1-1	TRBV5-1	NA	ASSLRRNTEAF
TRBJ1-2	TRBV7-9	TRBD1	ASSSGGGTVAGGYT
TRBJ2-3	TRBV10-3	TRBD1	ATTGTGGVDTQY
TRBJ2-7	TRBV5-1	TRBD1	ASSIQGEGAYEQY
TRBJ2-5	TRBV7-8	TRBD1	ASRTGVETQY
TRBJ2-5	TRBV2	TRBD2	ASRRLAGGGETQY
TRBJ2-7	TRBV19	NA	ASSIGARSLSYEQY
TRBJ2-3	TRBV7-3	TRBD2	ASSLTGTSYTDTQY
TRBJ2-2	TRBV12-3/TRBV12-4	NA	ASSLMNTGELF
TRBJ1-6	TRBV6-1	TRBD1	ASSEALLGQSRNSPLH
TRBJ1-2	TRBV19	NA	ASSIQANYGYT
TRBJ1-2	TRBV27	TRBD1	ASSPVEGANYGYT
TRBJ2-2	TRBV6-2/TRBV6-3	NA	ASSYRGTHGDTGELF
TRBJ2-3	TRBV2	NA	ASLLAGDTQY
TRBJ2-5	TRBV19	NA	ASSRITGGLQETQY
TRBJ2-7	TRBV11-3	TRBD1	ASRTGGRNYEQY
TRBJ1-6	TRBV21-1	NA	ASSNWQVWYNSPLH
TRBJ1-2	TRBV7-8	NA	ASSRPDRPLRGHGYT
TRBJ1-1	TRBV30	NA	AWSATLGLGTEAF
TRBJ2-7	TRBV27	NA	ASSSGPYEQY
TRBJ1-2	TRBV5-6	TRBD1	ASSTTGDYGYT
TRBJ2-3	TRBV5-4	TRBD2	ASSLAGGTDTQY
TRBJ1-4	TRBV29-1	NA	SVATGPGEKLF
TRBJ2-7	TRBV5-1	TRBD1	ASSRDRTFEQY
TRBJ2-1	TRBV5-1	TRBD1	ASSSTGTEYNEQF
TRBJ1-1	TRBV6-5	NA	ASSGTEAF
TRBJ1-1	TRBV7-2	NA	ASSLQGPGNTEAF
TRBJ2-5	TRBV2	TRBD2	ASSEREGLTQY
TRBJ2-2	TRBV7-2	TRBD2	ASSDTGGARTGELF
TRBJ2-1	TRBV18	TRBD2	ASSPTRQAGGNNEQF
TRBJ1-1	TRBV28	NA	ASTRGDPNTEAF
TRBJ1-2	TRBV2	TRBD1	ASTRRGQGYGYT